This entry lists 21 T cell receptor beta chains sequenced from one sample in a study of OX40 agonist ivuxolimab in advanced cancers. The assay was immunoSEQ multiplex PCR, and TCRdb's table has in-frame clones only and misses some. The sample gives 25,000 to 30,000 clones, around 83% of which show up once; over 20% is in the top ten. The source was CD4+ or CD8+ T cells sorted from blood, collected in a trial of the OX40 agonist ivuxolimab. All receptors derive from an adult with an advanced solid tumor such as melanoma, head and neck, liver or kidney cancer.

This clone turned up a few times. The CDR3: CASSEADRGEDTQYF. In DNA, the CDR3 is TGTGCCAGCAGTGAAGCTGACAGGGGTGAAGATACGCAGTATTTT. The V call is TRBV2, the J call TRBJ2-3; 8 bases are a match to TRBD1. This CDR3 region has 15 residues. Germline values: CDR1 SNHLY, CDR2 FYNNEI. J lost 5 bases, V lost 0 bases, and 4 bases had no gene match.

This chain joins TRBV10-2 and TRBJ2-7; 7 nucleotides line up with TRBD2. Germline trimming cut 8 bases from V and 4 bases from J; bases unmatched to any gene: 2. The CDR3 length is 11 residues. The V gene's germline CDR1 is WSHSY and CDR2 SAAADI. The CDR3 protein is CASSGRYEQYF. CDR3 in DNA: TGCGCCAGCTCCGGGAGGTACGAGCAGTACTTC.

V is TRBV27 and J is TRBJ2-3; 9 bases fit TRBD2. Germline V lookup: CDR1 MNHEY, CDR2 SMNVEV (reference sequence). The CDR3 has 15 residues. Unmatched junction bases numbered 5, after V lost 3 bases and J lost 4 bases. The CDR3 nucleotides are TGTGCCAGCAGTTTGGCTAGCGGGATATCAGATACGCAGTATTTT. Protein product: CASSLASGISDTQYF.

The CDR3 bases are TGCGCCAGCAGCCTTCGGGGTAGCGGGGTATCCTACAATGAGCAGTTCTTC. Amino acid sequence: CASSLRGSGVSYNEQFF. This chain links TRBV5-1 with TRBJ2-1; 8 positions match TRBD2. Germline V CDR1 and CDR2: SGHRS, YFSETQ. V gave up 4 bases and J gave up 1 base; unmatched junction bases: 10. This CDR3 contains 17 residues.

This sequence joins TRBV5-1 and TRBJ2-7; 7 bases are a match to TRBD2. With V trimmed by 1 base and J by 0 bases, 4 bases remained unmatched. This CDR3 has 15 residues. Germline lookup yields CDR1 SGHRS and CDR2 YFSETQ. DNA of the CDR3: TGCGCCAGCAGCTTGACGACGGGGGGCTCCTACGAGCAGTACTTC. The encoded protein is CASSLTTGGSYEQYF.

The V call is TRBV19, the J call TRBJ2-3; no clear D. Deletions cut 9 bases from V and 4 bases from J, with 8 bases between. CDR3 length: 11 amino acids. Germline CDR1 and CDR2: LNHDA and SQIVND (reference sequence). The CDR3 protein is CASVGPDTQYF. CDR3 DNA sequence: TGTGCCAGCGTCGGGCCAGATACGCAGTATTTT.

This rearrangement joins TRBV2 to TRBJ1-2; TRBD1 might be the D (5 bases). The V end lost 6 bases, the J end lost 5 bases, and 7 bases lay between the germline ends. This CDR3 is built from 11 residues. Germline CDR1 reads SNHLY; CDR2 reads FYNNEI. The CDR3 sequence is CASRWGYGYTF. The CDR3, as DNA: TGTGCCAGCAGGTGGGGGTATGGCTACACCTTC.

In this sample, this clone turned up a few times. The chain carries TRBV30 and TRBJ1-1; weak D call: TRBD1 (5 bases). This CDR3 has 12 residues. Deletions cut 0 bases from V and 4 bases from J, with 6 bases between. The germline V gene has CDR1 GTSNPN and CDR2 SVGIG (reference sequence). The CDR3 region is CAWSVGPTEAFF. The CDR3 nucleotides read TGTGCCTGGAGTGTGGGGCCCACTGAAGCTTTCTTT. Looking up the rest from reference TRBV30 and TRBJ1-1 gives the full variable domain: SQTIHQWPATLVQPVGSPLSLECTVEGTSNPNLYWYRQAAGRGLQLLFYSVGIGQISSEVPQNLSASRPQDRQFILSSKKLLLSDSGFYLCAWSVGPTEAFFGQGTRLTVV.

For the CDR3, the DNA is TGTGCCAGCTCACCACCGGGGACTAGCTTGACAAAAGTCTACGAGCAGTACTTC. Encoded protein: CASSPPGTSLTKVYEQYF. The J gene is TRBJ2-7, the V gene TRBV18; 9 nucleotides match TRBD2. The germline V gene has CDR1 KGHSH and CDR2 LQKENI. The V segment lost 0 bases and the J segment 3 bases; nucleotides outside the gene matches: 12. The CDR3 runs to 18 residues.

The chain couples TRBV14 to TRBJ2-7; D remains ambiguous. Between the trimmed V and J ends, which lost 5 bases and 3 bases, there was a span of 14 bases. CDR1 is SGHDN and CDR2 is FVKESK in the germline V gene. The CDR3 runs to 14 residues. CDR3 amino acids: CASSSRSADYEQYF. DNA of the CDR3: TGTGCCAGCAGCTCCCGGAGCGCTGACTACGAGCAGTACTTC.

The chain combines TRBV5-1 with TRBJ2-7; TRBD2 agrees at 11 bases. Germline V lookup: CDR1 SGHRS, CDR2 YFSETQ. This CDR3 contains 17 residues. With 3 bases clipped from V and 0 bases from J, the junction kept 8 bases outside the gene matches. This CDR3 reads CASSSGLAGVSSYEQYF. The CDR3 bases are TGCGCCAGCAGCTCCGGACTAGCGGGCGTGAGCTCCTACGAGCAGTACTTC.

CDR3 region: CASTNPYLQTSGSRDTQYF. DNA of the CDR3: TGTGCCAGCACCAACCCCTACCTCCAGACTAGCGGGAGTAGGGATACGCAGTATTTT. The chain employs TRBV28 and TRBJ2-3; 12 bases are a match to TRBD2. CDR1 is MDHEN and CDR2 is SYDVKM in the germline V gene. Trimming removed 7 bases from V and 6 bases from J; junction bases left unmatched: 20. This CDR3 is 19 amino acids long.

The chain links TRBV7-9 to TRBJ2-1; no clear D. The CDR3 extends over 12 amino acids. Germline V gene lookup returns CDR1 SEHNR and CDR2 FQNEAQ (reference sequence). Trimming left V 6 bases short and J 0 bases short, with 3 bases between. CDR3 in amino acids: CASSHSYNEQFF. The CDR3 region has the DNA TGTGCCAGCAGTCACTCCTACAATGAGCAGTTCTTC.

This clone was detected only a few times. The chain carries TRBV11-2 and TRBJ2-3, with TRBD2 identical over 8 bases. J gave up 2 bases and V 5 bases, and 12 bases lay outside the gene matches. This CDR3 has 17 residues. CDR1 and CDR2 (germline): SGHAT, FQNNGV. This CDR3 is CASSRAGAELSTDTQYF. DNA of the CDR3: TGTGCCAGCAGCCGAGCGGGGGCCGAGCTTTCCACAGATACGCAGTATTTT.

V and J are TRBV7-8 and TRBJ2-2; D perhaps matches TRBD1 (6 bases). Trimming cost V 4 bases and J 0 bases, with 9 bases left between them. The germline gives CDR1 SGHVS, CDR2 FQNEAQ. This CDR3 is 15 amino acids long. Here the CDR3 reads CASSSTGSNTGELFF. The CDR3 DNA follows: TGTGCCAGCAGCTCCACAGGGTCGAACACCGGGGAGCTGTTTTTT.

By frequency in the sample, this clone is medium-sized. CDR3 nucleotide sequence: TGTGCCAGCGGCCTCCAATCCACAGATACGCAGTATTTT. Protein sequence: CASGLQSTDTQYF. The chain couples TRBV6-5 to TRBJ2-3; D remains unclear. The CDR3 is made up of 13 amino acids. Germline CDR1 and CDR2: MNHEY and SVGAGI. The V gene lost 8 bases and the J gene lost 2 bases, with 11 bases spanning the gap.

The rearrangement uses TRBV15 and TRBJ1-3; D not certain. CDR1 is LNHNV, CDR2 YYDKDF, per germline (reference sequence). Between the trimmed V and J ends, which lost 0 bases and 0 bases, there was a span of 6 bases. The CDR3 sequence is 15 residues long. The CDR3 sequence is CATSRDRSSGNTIYF. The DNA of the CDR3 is TGTGCCACCAGCAGAGACAGGAGCTCTGGAAACACCATATATTTT.

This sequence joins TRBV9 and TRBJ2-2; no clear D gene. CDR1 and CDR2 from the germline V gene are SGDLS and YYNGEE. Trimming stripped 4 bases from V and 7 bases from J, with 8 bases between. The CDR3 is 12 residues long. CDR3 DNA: TGTGCCAGCAGCCTCTTGGGCGGGGAGCTGTTTTTT. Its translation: CASSLLGGELFF.

CDR3 in amino acids: CASSEYDRGETQYF. CDR3 sequence (DNA): TGTGCCAGCAGTGAATATGACAGGGGAGAGACCCAGTACTTC. This sequence joins TRBV25-1 and TRBJ2-5; 8 positions agree with TRBD1. J lost 4 bases, V lost 0 bases, and 1 base had no gene match. Germline V gene data show CDR1 as MGHDK and CDR2 as SYGVNS. The CDR3 runs 14 residues.

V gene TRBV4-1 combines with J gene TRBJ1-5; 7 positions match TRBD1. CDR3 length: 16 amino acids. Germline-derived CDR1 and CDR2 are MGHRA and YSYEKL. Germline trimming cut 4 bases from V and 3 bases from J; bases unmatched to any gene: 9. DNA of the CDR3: TGCGCCAGCAGCCCGGAGACAGGGAATAACAATCAGCCCCAGCATTTT. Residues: CASSPETGNNNQPQHF.

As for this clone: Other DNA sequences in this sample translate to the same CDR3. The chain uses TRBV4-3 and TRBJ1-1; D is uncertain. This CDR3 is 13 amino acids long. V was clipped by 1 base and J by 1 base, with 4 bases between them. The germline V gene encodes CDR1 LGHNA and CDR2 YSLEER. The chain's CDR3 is CASSQAGNTEAFF. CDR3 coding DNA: TGCGCCAGCAGCCAAGCAGGGAACACTGAAGCTTTCTTT.